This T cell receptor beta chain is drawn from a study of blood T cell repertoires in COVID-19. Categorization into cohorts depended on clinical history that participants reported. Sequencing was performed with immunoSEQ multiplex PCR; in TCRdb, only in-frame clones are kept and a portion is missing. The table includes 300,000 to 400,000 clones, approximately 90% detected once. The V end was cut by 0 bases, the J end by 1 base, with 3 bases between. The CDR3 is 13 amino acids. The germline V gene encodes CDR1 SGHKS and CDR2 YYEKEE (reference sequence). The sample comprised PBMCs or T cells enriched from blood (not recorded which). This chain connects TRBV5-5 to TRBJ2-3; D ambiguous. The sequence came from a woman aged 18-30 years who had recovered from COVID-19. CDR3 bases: TGTGCCAGCAGCTTGGCGGGCACAGATACGCAGTATTTT. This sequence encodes CASSLAGTDTQYF.